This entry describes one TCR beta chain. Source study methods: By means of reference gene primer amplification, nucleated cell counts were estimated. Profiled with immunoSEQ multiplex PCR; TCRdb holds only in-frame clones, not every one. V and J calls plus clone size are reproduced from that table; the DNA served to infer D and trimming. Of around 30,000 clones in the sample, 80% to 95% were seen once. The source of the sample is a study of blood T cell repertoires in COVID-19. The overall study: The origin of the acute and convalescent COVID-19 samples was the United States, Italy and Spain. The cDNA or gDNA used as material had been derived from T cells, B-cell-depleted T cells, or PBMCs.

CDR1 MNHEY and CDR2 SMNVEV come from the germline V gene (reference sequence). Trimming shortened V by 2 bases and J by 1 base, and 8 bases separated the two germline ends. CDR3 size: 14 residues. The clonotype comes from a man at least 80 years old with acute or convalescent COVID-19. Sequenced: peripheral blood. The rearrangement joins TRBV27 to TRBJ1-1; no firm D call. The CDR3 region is CASSLASRNTEAFF. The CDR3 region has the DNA TGTGCCAGCAGTTTAGCCTCCAGGAACACTGAAGCTTTCTTT.